This T cell receptor beta chain comes out of a study of PD-L1 blockade in urothelial cancer. Study as a whole: The median T cell count in blood samples was around 150,000. Study-wide points: Having blood TCR clonality under the median before treatment predicted better survival.

Remarks on this clone: Antigen unknown.

Libraries were prepared by immunoSEQ multiplex PCR; TCRdb keeps only in-frame clonotypes and omits some of them. The repertoire holds tens of thousands of clones, with approximately 81% as singletons. Indicated time point: pretreatment peripheral blood. Each patient supplied 1 to 8 pretreatment and on-treatment samples. Trimming took off 4 bases at V and 0 bases at J, with 11 bases between the two ends. Germline loops: CDR1 SGHDN, CDR2 FVKESK. The length of the CDR3 is 15 residues. The sample consisted of PBMCs, taken around atezolizumab (anti-PD-L1) treatment. The sequence derives from a man between 65 and 85 years old with urothelial cancer. The chain joins TRBV14 to TRBJ2-3; the D gene is possibly TRBD2 (6 bases). CDR3 sequence: CASSRQLASTDTQYF. The CDR3 DNA follows: TGTGCCAGCAGCCGACAACTAGCTAGCACAGATACGCAGTATTTT.